Following are 30 T cell receptor beta chains from one sample sequenced in a study of T-cell reconstitution after alpha-beta-depleted transplantation in children. Unique molecular identifiers were used in preparing the TCRbeta library. TCRdb passed the PCR reads through MiXCR, listing each CDR3 protein once. Among about 190,000 distinct CDR3 sequences listed, approximately 7% were seen once. The sample in question was PBMCs from the stem cell graft donor, obtained from the stem cell graft. The receptors were sampled from a human donor who donated a stem cell graft to a child with Wiskott-Aldrich syndrome.

This clonotype came up many times. The chain combines TRBV20-1 with TRBJ1-5, with 7 bases that match TRBD1. The CDR3 runs 16 residues. Losses at the gene ends were 6 bases for V and 2 bases for J; bases not matched to a gene: 13. CDR1 DFQATT and CDR2 SNEGSKA come from the germline V gene (reference sequence). This CDR3 reads CSADGGGGRGNQPQHF. CDR3 nucleotides: TGCAGTGCCGACGGCGGAGGGGGCCGAGGCAATCAGCCCCAGCATTTT.

This clonotype has ten or more counts. The J gene is TRBJ1-1, the V gene TRBV20-1, with D unclear. The CDR3 is 14 residues long. The germline V gene encodes CDR1 DFQATT and CDR2 SNEGSKA (reference sequence). The germline V and J ends were trimmed by 6 bases and 4 bases, with 18 bases remaining between them. DNA for the CDR3: TGCAGTGCGCTACAAACCGGGGAGATCACTGAAGCTTTCTTT. This gives the protein CSALQTGEITEAFF.

This clonotype appeared many times. V usage is TRBV7-7 and J usage is TRBJ1-1; D ambiguous. V lost 3 bases and J lost 1, with 6 bases in between. This CDR3 region has 13 residues. The germline CDR1 and CDR2 sequences are SSHAT and FNYEAQ (reference sequence). CDR3 sequence reads: CASSLVPNTEAFF. CDR3 in DNA: TGTGCCAGCAGCTTGGTCCCGAACACTGAAGCTTTCTTT.

This clonotype was detected many times. The chain has TRBV29-1 and TRBJ1-1; D possibly corresponds to TRBD1 (6 bases). V was trimmed by 4 bases and J by 4 bases, leaving 19 bases between them. Looked up from germline, CDR1 is SQVTM and CDR2 is ANQGSEA. The CDR3 is 15 amino acids. CDR3 sequence reads: CSVATYQGSGTEAFF. The CDR3, as DNA: TGCAGCGTTGCAACCTATCAGGGGTCTGGCACTGAAGCTTTCTTT.

This clonotype was detected many times. This rearrangement joins TRBV20-1 to TRBJ1-2; D is possibly TRBD1 (6 bases). Germline lookup yields CDR1 DFQATT and CDR2 SNEGSKA (reference sequence). Trimming removed 0 bases from V and 4 bases from J, with 12 bases in between. This CDR3 is built from 14 residues. The CDR3 bases are TGCAGTGCTAGAGATAGTGGACAGTTCTATGGCTACACCTTC. It translates to CSARDSGQFYGYTF.

This clonotype occurred many times. The rearrangement joins TRBV29-1 to TRBJ2-1; 8 nucleotides align to TRBD1. Germline V gives CDR1 SQVTM, CDR2 ANQGSEA. This CDR3 has 16 amino acids. V lost 0 bases, J lost 3 bases, and 7 bases stayed unmatched. CDR3 sequence (DNA): TGCAGCGTTGAAGATGTCGACAGGGGAAACTACAATGAGCAGTTCTTC. As protein: CSVEDVDRGNYNEQFF.

This clonotype was detected only a few times. The rearrangement joins TRBV27 to TRBJ1-1, with TRBD1 matching 7 bases. The germline gives CDR1 MNHEY, CDR2 SMNVEV (reference sequence). J lost 5 bases, V lost 2 bases, and 14 bases had no gene match. This CDR3 region has 17 residues. The CDR3 sequence is CASSLVLRGRGRTEAFF. CDR3 bases: TGTGCCAGCAGTTTAGTCCTGAGGGGGCGAGGGAGGACTGAAGCTTTCTTT.

This clonotype came up many times. The chain links TRBV9 to TRBJ1-2; 7 bases map to TRBD1. The trim removed 0 bases at V and 2 bases at J, leaving 4 bases unmatched. CDR1 and CDR2 from the germline V gene are SGDLS and YYNGEE. This CDR3 has 15 residues. This chain's CDR3 is CASSVEGAANYGYTF. The CDR3 coding sequence is TGTGCCAGCAGCGTAGAGGGGGCAGCGAACTATGGCTACACCTTC.

The table lists this clonotype with many counts. The V gene is TRBV20-1, the J gene TRBJ2-5; the match to TRBD1 covers 8 bases. The CDR3 is 12 residues long. Per the germline V gene, CDR1 is DFQATT and CDR2 is SNEGSKA (reference sequence). The V segment lost 8 bases and the J segment 4 bases; nucleotides outside the gene matches: 6. The CDR3 region is CSRRGLRETQYF. The DNA of the CDR3 is TGCAGTCGCAGGGGGCTAAGAGAGACCCAGTACTTC.

This clonotype occurred many times. This sequence joins TRBV6-2 or TRBV6-3 and TRBJ1-1, with D hard to call. This CDR3 region has 16 residues. The V and J ends lost 2 bases and 3 bases respectively, with 16 bases between them. Per the germline V gene, CDR1 is MNHEY and CDR2 is SVGEGT. The CDR3 DNA reads TGTGCCAGCAGTTACATTGAGAGGGTATGGGACACTGAAGCTTTCTTT. Residues: CASSYIERVWDTEAFF.

Many counts were recorded for this clonotype. The genes are TRBV7-9 and TRBJ2-1, with TRBD1 identical over 8 bases. Germline CDR1 and CDR2: SEHNR and FQNEAQ (reference sequence). The trim removed 6 bases at V and 6 bases at J, leaving 19 bases unmatched. The CDR3 spans 18 residues. The CDR3 coding sequence is TGTGCCAGCAGACCTAAGGGCAGGGGGCTTAGTCTCGGCAATGAGCAGTTCTTC. Residues: CASRPKGRGLSLGNEQFF.

The V gene is TRBV27, the J gene TRBJ2-1; D might be TRBD1 or TRBD2, each matching 6 bases. Germline lookup yields CDR1 MNHEY and CDR2 SMNVEV (reference sequence). The CDR3 has 15 residues. V was pared by 7 bases and J by 1 base, with 14 bases between. The CDR3 here is CASTKGGGSYNEQFF. The DNA of the CDR3 is TGTGCCAGCACCAAGGGGGGTGGGTCCTACAATGAGCAGTTCTTC.

This clonotype was found many times. This chain uses TRBV12-3 or TRBV12-4 with TRBJ1-1; D is ambiguous. V lost 3 bases, J lost 3 bases, and 11 bases lay in between. This CDR3 is built from 14 residues. The DNA for the CDR3 is TGTGCCAGCAGTTTGAAAGGGAAACACACTGAAGCTTTCTTT. Its protein product is CASSLKGKHTEAFF.

This clonotype occurred many times. In DNA, the CDR3 is TGTGCCAGCAGTCCCCTACAGGGGAGGAATGAGCAGTTCTTC. Amino acid sequence: CASSPLQGRNEQFF. The V call is TRBV12-3 or TRBV12-4, the J call TRBJ2-1; D is possibly TRBD1 (7 bases). This CDR3 spans 14 amino acids. V dropped 5 bases and J dropped 7 bases, with 15 bases sitting between them.

This clonotype appeared many times. The CDR3 bases are TGTGCCATCAGTGAGTGGACAGGCAGCGGGCCAGGATCACCCCTCCACTTT. This codes for CAISEWTGSGPGSPLHF. The chain employs TRBV10-3 and TRBJ1-6; 7 positions match TRBD1. Trimming at V came to 1 base and at J to 10 bases, leaving 13 bases not matched to a gene. Germline lookup yields CDR1 ENHRY and CDR2 SYGVKD. The CDR3 length is 17 residues.

The sample holds many counts of this clonotype. V and J are TRBV9 and TRBJ2-7, with D perhaps matching TRBD1 (5 bases). The CDR3 is made up of 15 amino acids. V shed 0 bases and J shed 1 base, with 11 bases lying between them. Germline CDR1 and CDR2: SGDLS and YYNGEE. CDR3 bases: TGTGCCAGCAGCGTAGGACCAGGGCTGTCCTACGAGCAGTACTTC. Its protein is CASSVGPGLSYEQYF.

This clonotype occurred many times. This chain uses TRBV12-3 or TRBV12-4 with TRBJ2-7, with D perhaps matching TRBD1 (6 bases). Trimming removed 6 bases from V and 3 bases from J, with 18 bases in between. This CDR3 contains 15 residues. CDR3 in amino acids: CASSHTGLNDYEQYF. CDR3 nucleotide sequence: TGTGCCAGCAGCCATACAGGGCTAAATGACTACGAGCAGTACTTC.

This clonotype was found many times. The chain uses TRBV20-1 and TRBJ1-2; unclear D gene. The V gene's germline CDR1 is DFQATT and CDR2 SNEGSKA (reference sequence). The CDR3 is made up of 14 amino acids. V dropped 3 bases and J dropped 5 bases, with 16 bases sitting between them. Written as DNA, the CDR3 is TGCAGTGCTAGGGTAGAAACGAGGAGTTATGGCTACACCTTC. It translates to CSARVETRSYGYTF.

This clonotype was recorded at least ten times. This chain connects TRBV10-3 to TRBJ2-1; D is tentatively TRBD1 or TRBD2 (5 bases each). V was clipped by 0 bases and J by 13 bases, with 10 bases between them. Per the germline V gene, CDR1 is ENHRY and CDR2 is SYGVKD. This CDR3 has 12 residues. CDR3 residues: CAISESRGPQFF. The CDR3 DNA reads TGTGCCATCAGTGAGTCGAGGGGACCCCAGTTCTTC.

Only one count was recorded for this clonotype. This clone may be a read error of a much larger clone one base away. CDR3 bases: TGTGCCACCAGTGATTCTGGGACAGCGGACTACGAGCAGTACTTC. It translates to CATSDSGTADYEQYF. The chain uses TRBV24-1 and TRBJ2-7; 7 nucleotides align to TRBD1. J gave up 3 bases and V 2 bases, and 6 bases lay outside the gene matches. Looked up from germline, CDR1 is KGHDR and CDR2 is SFDVKD. The CDR3 totals 15 residues.

In this sample, this clonotype turned up many times. V gene TRBV4-1 combines with J gene TRBJ2-1; 12 nucleotides line up with TRBD2. J gave up 2 bases and V 0 bases, and 5 bases lay outside the gene matches. The CDR3 runs to 18 residues. CDR1 is MGHRA and CDR2 is YSYEKL in the germline V gene. This CDR3 reads CASSQEPRTSGTYNEQFF. The CDR3 nucleotides are TGCGCCAGCAGCCAAGAGCCCAGGACTAGCGGGACCTACAATGAGCAGTTCTTC.

This clonotype was picked up many times. The V and J genes are TRBV20-1 and TRBJ1-5; D call uncertain. The length of the CDR3 is 16 residues. Germline V gene sequence: CDR1 DFQATT, CDR2 SNEGSKA (reference sequence). Trimming shortened V by 0 bases and J by 2 bases, and 14 bases separated the two germline ends. The CDR3 bases are TGCAGTGCTAGAGATCTTGACCTGGGCGGCAATCAGCCCCAGCATTTT. The encoded protein is CSARDLDLGGNQPQHF.

This clonotype was counted at least ten times. The chain recombines TRBV6-5 with TRBJ1-5; no clear D gene. The germline V gene encodes CDR1 MNHEY and CDR2 SVGAGI. Trimming left V 6 bases short and J 1 base short, with 13 bases between. This CDR3 has 15 residues. The DNA of the CDR3 is TGTGCCAGCAGACGAGGAAGCAGGAGCAATCAGCCCCAGCATTTT. This sequence encodes CASRRGSRSNQPQHF.

This clonotype has at least ten counts. The chain employs TRBV10-3 and TRBJ1-2; D remains unclear. Germline V gives CDR1 ENHRY, CDR2 SYGVKD. Deletions cut 3 bases from V and 2 bases from J, with 7 bases between. The CDR3 has 13 residues. CDR3 protein: CAISDVGNYGYTF. Here the CDR3 DNA reads TGTGCCATCAGTGACGTGGGGAACTATGGCTACACCTTC.

The chain links TRBV5-5 to TRBJ1-3; no clear D gene. The ends were cut back, 2 bases at V and 4 bases at J, with 10 bases in the middle. The CDR3 is 14 residues long. The V gene's germline CDR1 is SGHKS and CDR2 YYEKEE (reference sequence). CDR3 bases: TGTGCCAGCAGCTTCCAGACATACGGAAACACCATATATTTT. Amino acids: CASSFQTYGNTIYF.

This clonotype was recorded many times. CDR3 nucleotides: TGTGCCAGCAGGATCGACAGGGGCAATGAGCAGTTCTTC. This translates into CASRIDRGNEQFF. This rearrangement joins TRBV12-3 or TRBV12-4 to TRBJ2-1; 8 nucleotides match TRBD1. V was pared by 6 bases and J by 6 bases, with 4 bases of the junction left unmatched. The CDR3 consists of 13 residues.

This clonotype was observed many times. This chain uses TRBV4-3 with TRBJ2-2; 14 bases are a match to TRBD2. Germline assignment: CDR1 LGHNA and CDR2 YSLEER. This CDR3 region has 20 residues. Trimming cost V 1 base and J 5 bases; bases outside gene matches: 12. Here the CDR3 DNA reads TGCGCCAGCAGCCAAGCTCTGGGACTAGCGGGAGCCGGAAGGACCGGGGAGCTGTTTTTT. Translated: CASSQALGLAGAGRTGELFF.

In its sample, this clonotype was seen many times. CDR3 in amino acids: CASSPRTGGYGYTF. The CDR3 DNA reads as TGTGCCAGCAGCCCTAGGACGGGAGGCTATGGCTACACCTTC. This chain uses TRBV12-3 or TRBV12-4 with TRBJ1-2; D not resolved. V lost 6 bases and J 4 bases, leaving 15 bases between the germline ends. The CDR3 has 14 amino acids.

This clonotype has more than one count but fewer than ten. The V and J genes are TRBV5-1 and TRBJ2-3, with no clear D. In germline, CDR1 is SGHRS, CDR2 YFSETQ. The CDR3 has 16 amino acids. The ends were cut back, 0 bases at V and 4 bases at J, with 15 bases in the middle. This chain's CDR3 is CASSLGYGGDADTQYF. CDR3 DNA sequence: TGCGCCAGCAGCTTGGGGTACGGCGGTGATGCAGATACGCAGTATTTT.

This clonotype was found a few times. CDR3 nucleotides: TGTGCCAGCAGCATACTACCGGGACAGGGTGCGGTCGGGGAGCTGTTTTTT. Protein: CASSILPGQGAVGELFF. The rearrangement links TRBV7-8 to TRBJ2-2; 9 bases are shared with TRBD1. With V trimmed by 5 bases and J by 7 bases, 14 bases remained unmatched. Germline assignment: CDR1 SGHVS and CDR2 FQNEAQ. CDR3 length: 17 residues.